These 5 T cell receptor beta chains were all obtained from the same sample, sequenced in a study of OX40 agonist ivuxolimab in advanced cancers. Profiled with immunoSEQ multiplex PCR; TCRdb holds only in-frame clones, not every one. The table has roughly 80,000 clones, 65% to 90% seen once. Sequenced material: CD4+ or CD8+ T cells sorted from blood, taken in a trial of the OX40 agonist ivuxolimab. These TCRs come from an adult with an advanced solid tumor such as melanoma, head and neck, liver or kidney cancer.

The rearrangement uses TRBV4-2 and TRBJ2-7; TRBD2 agrees at 13 bases. V lost 3 bases and J lost 3; bases outside the gene matches: 2. Germline V CDR1 and CDR2: LGHNA, YNFKEQ. CDR3 length equals 15 residues. CDR3 amino acids: CASSQGTSGNYEQYF. The CDR3 coding sequence is TGTGCCAGCAGCCAGGGGACTAGCGGGAACTACGAGCAGTACTTC.

The chain carries TRBV7-6 and TRBJ2-7; 7 positions match TRBD1. Trimming cost V 5 bases and J 2 bases; bases outside gene matches: 9. Germline CDR1 is SGHVS and CDR2 is FNYEAQ. The CDR3 spans 15 residues. The CDR3 loop reads CASSPRQGGTYEQYF. CDR3 DNA: TGTGCCAGCAGCCCCCGACAGGGTGGTACCTACGAGCAGTACTTC.

The chain uses TRBV27 and TRBJ1-5, with 7 nucleotides matching TRBD1. The germline V gene encodes CDR1 MNHEY and CDR2 SMNVEV (reference sequence). Trimming at V came to 6 bases and at J to 5 bases, leaving 7 bases not matched to a gene. The CDR3 is 14 amino acids. The CDR3 loop reads CASSRTQGYQPQHF. The CDR3 nucleotides are TGTGCCAGCAGCCGGACACAGGGGTATCAGCCCCAGCATTTT.

This chain links TRBV5-1 with TRBJ2-1; D gene ambiguous. Deletions cut 6 bases from V and 4 bases from J, with 5 bases between. CDR3 size: 11 residues. CDR1 and CDR2 (germline): SGHRS, YFSETQ. The CDR3 spells CASKDYNEQFF. The CDR3 nucleotides read TGCGCCAGCAAAGATTACAATGAGCAGTTCTTC.

The V call is TRBV7-2, the J call TRBJ2-3; D gene unclear. The CDR3 covers 13 residues. The germline V gene encodes CDR1 SGHTA and CDR2 FQGNSA. Trimming shortened V by 3 bases and J by 3 bases, and 7 bases separated the two germline ends. CDR3 sequence reads: CASSFDRTDTQYF. Written as DNA, the CDR3 is TGTGCCAGCAGCTTCGACCGGACAGATACGCAGTATTTT. The whole variable domain, filled in from reference TRBV7-2 and TRBJ2-3, reads GAGVSQSPSNKVTEKGKDVELRCDPISGHTALYWYRQSLGQGLEFLIYFQGNSAPDKSGLPSDRFSAERTGGSVSTLTIQRTQQEDSAVYLCASSFDRTDTQYFGPGTRLTVL.